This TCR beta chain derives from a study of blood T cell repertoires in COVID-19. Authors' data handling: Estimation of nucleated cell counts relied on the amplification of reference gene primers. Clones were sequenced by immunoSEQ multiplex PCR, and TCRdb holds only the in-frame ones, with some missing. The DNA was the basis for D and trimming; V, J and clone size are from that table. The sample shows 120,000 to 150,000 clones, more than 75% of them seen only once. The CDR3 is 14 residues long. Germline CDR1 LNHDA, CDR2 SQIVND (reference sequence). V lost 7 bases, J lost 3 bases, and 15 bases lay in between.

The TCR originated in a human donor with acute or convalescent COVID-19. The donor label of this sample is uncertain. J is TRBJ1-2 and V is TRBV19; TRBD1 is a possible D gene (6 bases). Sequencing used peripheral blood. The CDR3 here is CASIRRGGDYGYTF. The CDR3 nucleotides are TGTGCCAGTATCCGAAGGGGGGGGGACTATGGCTACACCTTC.